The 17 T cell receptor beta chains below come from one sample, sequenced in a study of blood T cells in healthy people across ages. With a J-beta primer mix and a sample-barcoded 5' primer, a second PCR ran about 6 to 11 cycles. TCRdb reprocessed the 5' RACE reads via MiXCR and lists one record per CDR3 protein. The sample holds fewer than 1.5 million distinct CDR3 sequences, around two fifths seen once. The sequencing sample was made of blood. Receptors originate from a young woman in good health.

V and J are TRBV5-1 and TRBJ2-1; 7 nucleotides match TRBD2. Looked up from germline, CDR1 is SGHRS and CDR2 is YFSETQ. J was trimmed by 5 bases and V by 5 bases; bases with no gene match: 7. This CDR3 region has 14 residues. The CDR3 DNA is TGCGCCAGCAGTCTGCGGGGGTCTAACAATGAGCAGTTCTTC. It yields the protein CASSLRGSNNEQFF.

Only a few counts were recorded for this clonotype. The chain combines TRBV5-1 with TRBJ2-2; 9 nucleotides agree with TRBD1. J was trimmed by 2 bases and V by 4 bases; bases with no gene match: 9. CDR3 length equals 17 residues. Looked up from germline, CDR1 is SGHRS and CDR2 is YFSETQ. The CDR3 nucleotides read TGCGCCAGCAGCCGATGGTTACAGGGGGCAAACACCGGGGAGCTGTTTTTT. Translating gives CASSRWLQGANTGELFF.

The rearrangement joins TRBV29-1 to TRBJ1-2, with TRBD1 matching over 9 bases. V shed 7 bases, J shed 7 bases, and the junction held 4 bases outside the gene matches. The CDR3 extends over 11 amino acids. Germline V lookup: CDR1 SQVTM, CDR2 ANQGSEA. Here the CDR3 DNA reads TGCAGCGGGGGGACAGGGTTTGGCTACACCTTC. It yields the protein CSGGTGFGYTF. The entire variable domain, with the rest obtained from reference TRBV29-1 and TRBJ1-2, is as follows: SAVISQKPSRDICQRGTSLTIQCQVDSQVTMMFWYRQQPGQSLTLIATANQGSEATYESGFVIDKFPISRPNLTFSTLTVSNMSPEDSSIYLCSGGTGFGYTFGSGTRLTVV.

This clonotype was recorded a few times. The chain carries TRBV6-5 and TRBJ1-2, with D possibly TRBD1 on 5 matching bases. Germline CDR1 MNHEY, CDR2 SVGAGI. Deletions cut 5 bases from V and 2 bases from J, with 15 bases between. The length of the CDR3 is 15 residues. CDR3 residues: CASSIKGGTNYGYTF. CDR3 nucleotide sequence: TGTGCCAGCAGTATAAAAGGAGGGACCAACTATGGCTACACCTTC.

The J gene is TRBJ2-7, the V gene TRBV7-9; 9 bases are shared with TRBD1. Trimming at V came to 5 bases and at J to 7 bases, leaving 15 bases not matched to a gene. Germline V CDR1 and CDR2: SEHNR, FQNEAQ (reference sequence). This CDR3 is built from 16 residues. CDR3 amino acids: CASSKTPQGALGEQYF. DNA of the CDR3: TGTGCCAGCAGCAAGACCCCACAGGGGGCTTTGGGGGAGCAGTACTTC.

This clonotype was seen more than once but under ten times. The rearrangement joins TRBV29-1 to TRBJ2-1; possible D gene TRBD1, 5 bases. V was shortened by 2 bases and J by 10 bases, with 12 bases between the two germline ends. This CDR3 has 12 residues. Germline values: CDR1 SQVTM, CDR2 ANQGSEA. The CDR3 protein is CSVESVGAEQFF. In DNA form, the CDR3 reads TGCAGCGTTGAATCGGTTGGGGCGGAGCAGTTCTTC.

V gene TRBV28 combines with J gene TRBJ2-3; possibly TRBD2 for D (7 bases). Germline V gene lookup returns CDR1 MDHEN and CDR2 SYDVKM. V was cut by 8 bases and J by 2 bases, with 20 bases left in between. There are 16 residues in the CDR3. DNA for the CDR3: TGTGCCAGCCCCCCGGGAAGGGGGGGATACACAGATACGCAGTATTTT. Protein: CASPPGRGGYTDTQYF.

DNA for the CDR3: TGTGCCAGCAGCCCCGGGAGGGCCGATCGTCGGGAGACCCAGTTCTTC. Its translation is CASSPGRADRRETQFF. The J gene is TRBJ2-1, the V gene TRBV13, with 8 positions matching TRBD2. In germline, CDR1 is PRHDT, CDR2 FYEKMQ (reference sequence). CDR3 length: 16 residues. V trimming: 5 bases; J trimming: 13 bases; junction bases outside the gene matches: 19. The full variable domain, its missing parts supplied by reference TRBV13 and TRBJ2-1, is AAGVIQSPRHLIKEKRETATLKCYPIPRHDTVYWYQQGPGQDPQFLISFYEKMQSDKGSIPDRFSAQQFSDYHSELNMSSLELGDSALYFCASSPGRADRRETQFFGPGTRLTVL.

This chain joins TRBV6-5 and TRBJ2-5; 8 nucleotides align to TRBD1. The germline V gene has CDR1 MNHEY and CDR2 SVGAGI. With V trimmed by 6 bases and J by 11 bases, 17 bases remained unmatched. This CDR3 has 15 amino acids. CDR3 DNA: TGTGCCAGCAGAGTTGTCCAGGGGGCGAATAATGAGCAGTACTTC. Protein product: CASRVVQGANNEQYF.

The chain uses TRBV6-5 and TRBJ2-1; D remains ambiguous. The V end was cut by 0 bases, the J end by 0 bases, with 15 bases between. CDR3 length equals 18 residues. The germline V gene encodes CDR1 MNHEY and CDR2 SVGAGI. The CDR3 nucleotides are TGTGCCAGCAGTTACTCTTTCCAGCCCCACCTCTCCTACAATGAGCAGTTCTTC. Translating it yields CASSYSFQPHLSYNEQFF.

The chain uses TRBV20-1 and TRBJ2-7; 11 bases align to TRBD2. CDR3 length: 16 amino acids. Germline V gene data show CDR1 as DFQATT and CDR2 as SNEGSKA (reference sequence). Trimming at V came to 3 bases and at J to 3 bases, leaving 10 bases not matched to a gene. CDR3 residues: CSASSSGGAWNYEQYF. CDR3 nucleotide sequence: TGCAGTGCTAGTAGTAGCGGGGGGGCCTGGAACTACGAGCAGTACTTC.

The CDR3 coding sequence is TGTGCCAGCAGTTTAACCCAGGGGGCTGAAGCTTTCTTT. This sequence encodes CASSLTQGAEAFF. The chain carries TRBV27 and TRBJ1-1; 7 bases are a match to TRBD1. The length of the CDR3 is 13 residues. The germline CDR1 and CDR2 sequences are MNHEY and SMNVEV (reference sequence). J gave up 6 bases and V 2 bases, and 3 bases lay outside the gene matches.

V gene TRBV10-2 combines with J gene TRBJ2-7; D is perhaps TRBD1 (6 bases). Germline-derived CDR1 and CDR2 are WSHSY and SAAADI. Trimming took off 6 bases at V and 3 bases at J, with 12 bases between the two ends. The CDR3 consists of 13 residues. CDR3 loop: CASRAGVVYEQYF. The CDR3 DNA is TGCGCCAGCAGAGCAGGGGTGGTCTACGAGCAGTACTTC.

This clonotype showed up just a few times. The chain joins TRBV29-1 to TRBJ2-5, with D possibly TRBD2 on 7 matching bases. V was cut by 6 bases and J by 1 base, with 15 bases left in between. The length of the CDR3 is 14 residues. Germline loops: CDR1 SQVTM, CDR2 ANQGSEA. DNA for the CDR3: TGCAGCGTCGTACAGGGAGGGGGCCAAGAGACCCAGTACTTC. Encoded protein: CSVVQGGGQETQYF.

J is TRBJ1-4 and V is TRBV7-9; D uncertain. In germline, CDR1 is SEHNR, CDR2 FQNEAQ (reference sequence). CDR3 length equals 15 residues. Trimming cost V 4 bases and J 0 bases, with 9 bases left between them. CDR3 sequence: CASSSTDATNEKLFF. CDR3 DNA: TGTGCCAGCAGCTCCACAGATGCAACTAATGAAAAACTGTTTTTT.

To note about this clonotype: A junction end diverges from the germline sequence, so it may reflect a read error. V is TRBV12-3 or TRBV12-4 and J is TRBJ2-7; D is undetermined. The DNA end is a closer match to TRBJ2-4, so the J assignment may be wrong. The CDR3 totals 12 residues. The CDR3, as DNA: TGTGCCCGCAGCCCCCGGCTCCCCATTCAGTACTTC. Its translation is CARSPRLPIQYF.

This chain's CDR3 is CASSPVPTGEETQYF. The CDR3 DNA reads TGCGCCAGCAGCCCAGTACCTACAGGGGAAGAGACCCAGTACTTC. J is TRBJ2-5 and V is TRBV5-1; TRBD1 matches 7 bases. This CDR3 contains 15 residues. The germline V gene encodes CDR1 SGHRS and CDR2 YFSETQ. V was pared by 4 bases and J by 3 bases, with 9 bases of the junction left unmatched.